The 27 T cell receptor beta chains below all came from one sample that was sequenced in a study of technical replicates of blood from a handful of donors. Generated by immunoSEQ multiplex PCR, the TCRdb table keeps only in-frame clones and is missing some. The sample comprises approximately 75,000 clones, approximately 97% of which are singletons, and roughly 0.17% rests with the top ten. Sequencing used T cells isolated from PBMCs. The receptors derive from a human donor in good health.

The chain couples TRBV5-1 to TRBJ2-5, with a weak D call TRBD1 (6 bases). Trimming pared 4 bases from V and 1 base from J, leaving 11 bases between. In germline, CDR1 is SGHRS, CDR2 YFSETQ. There are 14 residues in the CDR3. The CDR3 loop is CASSVTGTQETQYF. Here the CDR3 DNA reads TGCGCCAGCAGCGTCACAGGGACCCAAGAGACCCAGTACTTC.

The V call is TRBV14, the J call TRBJ1-1; D is unresolved. Germline V CDR1 and CDR2: SGHDN, FVKESK. Deletions cut 0 bases from V and 4 bases from J, with 12 bases between. The CDR3 is 15 residues long. This chain's CDR3 is CASSQEVLVPTEAFF. CDR3 bases: TGTGCCAGCAGCCAAGAGGTACTGGTGCCCACTGAAGCTTTCTTT.

This chain uses TRBV4-1 with TRBJ1-6; TRBD1 matches 9 bases. The V gene's germline CDR1 is MGHRA and CDR2 YSYEKL. This CDR3 comprises 18 residues. After removal of 1 base from V and 1 base from J, the junction contained 5 bases not matched to a gene. CDR3 in DNA: TGCGCCAGCAGCCAAGGACAGGGGGTAGAGTCCTATAATTCACCCCTCCACTTT. Translating it yields CASSQGQGVESYNSPLHF.

The rearrangement uses TRBV9 and TRBJ1-1; D might be TRBD1 (5 bases). The CDR3 consists of 15 residues. Deletions cut 0 bases from V and 0 bases from J, with 9 bases between. Per germline, CDR1 SGDLS and CDR2 YYNGEE. CDR3 bases: TGTGCCAGCAGCGTAGGGGCAGGGATGAACACTGAAGCTTTCTTT. Its protein product is CASSVGAGMNTEAFF.

The J gene is TRBJ2-1, the V gene TRBV10-1, with D perhaps matching TRBD1 (6 bases). This CDR3 has 15 residues. Germline V gives CDR1 WNHNN, CDR2 SYGVQD (reference sequence). V was pared by 8 bases and J by 0 bases, with 14 bases between. The CDR3: CASQLDSSSYNEQFF. The CDR3 DNA reads as TGCGCCAGCCAGTTGGACAGCAGCTCCTACAATGAGCAGTTCTTC.

The chain combines TRBV27 with TRBJ2-4; D is unclear. The CDR3 is 14 residues long. Trimming left V 5 bases short and J 0 bases short, with 8 bases between. The germline V gene encodes CDR1 MNHEY and CDR2 SMNVEV (reference sequence). The CDR3 DNA reads TGTGCCAGCAGTACATTTCCAGCCAAAAACATTCAGTACTTC. Encoded protein: CASSTFPAKNIQYF.

A single count supports this clone. This chain joins TRBV19 and TRBJ2-7; D uncertain. This CDR3 is 14 amino acids long. V gave up 2 bases and J gave up 3 bases, with 11 bases separating them. The germline gives CDR1 LNHDA, CDR2 SQIVND (reference sequence). CDR3 region: CASSIIAGSYEQYF. For the CDR3, the DNA is TGTGCCAGTAGTATAATTGCAGGAAGCTACGAGCAGTACTTC.

The chain employs TRBV7-9 and TRBJ2-1; D gene uncertain. CDR3 length equals 14 residues. Germline loops: CDR1 SEHNR, CDR2 FQNEAQ (reference sequence). V was clipped by 3 bases and J by 5 bases, with 11 bases between them. The DNA of the CDR3 is TGTGCCAGCAGCTTCTATACCAGGAACAATGAGCAGTTCTTC. As protein: CASSFYTRNNEQFF.

The gene calls are TRBV14 and TRBJ2-1; 12 bases line up with TRBD2. The length of the CDR3 is 16 residues. V dropped 3 bases and J dropped 3; count of bases not matched to a gene: 3. Per germline, CDR1 SGHDN and CDR2 FVKESK. The CDR3 DNA sequence: TGTGCCAGCAGCCATTCTAGCGGGAGGGTCTACAATGAGCAGTTCTTC. Translating it yields CASSHSSGRVYNEQFF.

J is TRBJ1-5 and V is TRBV6-5; possible D gene TRBD1, 5 bases. Trimming cost V 2 bases and J 2 bases, with 7 bases left between them. The CDR3 totals 14 residues. Germline lookup yields CDR1 MNHEY and CDR2 SVGAGI. As DNA, the CDR3 is TGTGCCAGCAGTTACAGGGGCGGCAATCAGCCCCAGCATTTT. This translates into CASSYRGGNQPQHF.

This chain uses TRBV4-1 with TRBJ1-5, with D hard to call. Trimming took off 1 base at V and 0 bases at J, with 10 bases between the two ends. This CDR3 is 16 amino acids long. Per germline, CDR1 MGHRA and CDR2 YSYEKL. The CDR3 region is CASSQGNGYSNQPQHF. CDR3 in DNA: TGCGCCAGCAGCCAAGGTAACGGTTATAGCAATCAGCCCCAGCATTTT.

The rearrangement links TRBV6-5 to TRBJ2-7; 8 bases are shared with TRBD1. With V trimmed by 5 bases and J by 3 bases, 9 bases remained unmatched. Germline assignment: CDR1 MNHEY and CDR2 SVGAGI. CDR3 length equals 15 residues. CDR3 protein: CASSTTLGQGYEQYF. In DNA, the CDR3 is TGTGCCAGCAGTACGACACTCGGACAGGGCTACGAGCAGTACTTC.

This chain's CDR3 is CASSQQQGYYYEQYF. The CDR3 nucleotides read TGCGCCAGCAGCCAACAACAGGGCTACTACTACGAGCAGTACTTC. This chain joins TRBV4-1 and TRBJ2-7, with D perhaps matching TRBD1 (6 bases). The germline V gene encodes CDR1 MGHRA and CDR2 YSYEKL. The CDR3 has 15 residues. V lost 2 bases to trimming and J lost 3 bases, with 14 bases between them.

This clone occurred once. This chain joins TRBV28 and TRBJ2-3; 14 bases match TRBD2. CDR1 MDHEN and CDR2 SYDVKM come from the germline V gene. This CDR3 is built from 17 residues. V was clipped by 5 bases and J by 5 bases; unmatched bases: 9. Here the CDR3 DNA reads TGTGCCAGCAGTACTTGGACTAGCGGGAGGAAGAAAGATACGCAGTATTTT. Translating gives CASSTWTSGRKKDTQYF.

The chain joins TRBV7-9 to TRBJ2-7; D not resolved. The V gene's germline CDR1 is SEHNR and CDR2 FQNEAQ (reference sequence). The V end was cut by 3 bases, the J end by 5 bases, with 5 bases between. CDR3 size: 11 residues. CDR3 nucleotide sequence: TGTGCCAGCAGCTTTGCGGACGAGCAGTACTTC. Protein sequence: CASSFADEQYF.

The chain has TRBV28 and TRBJ2-7, with D possibly being TRBD1 (5 bases). CDR1 is MDHEN and CDR2 is SYDVKM in the germline V gene. This CDR3 contains 14 residues. V was pared by 7 bases and J by 0 bases, with 13 bases between. The CDR3 loop reads CASTPTDFSYEQYF. The CDR3 bases are TGTGCCAGCACCCCGACAGATTTCTCCTACGAGCAGTACTTC. Complete variable domain (other parts from reference TRBV28 and TRBJ2-7): DVKVTQSSRYLVKRTGEKVFLECVQDMDHENMFWYRQDPGLGLRLIYFSYDVKMKEKGDIPEGYSVSREKKERFSLILESASTNQTSMYLCASTPTDFSYEQYFGPGTRLTVT.

This sequence joins TRBV7-8 and TRBJ2-3, with TRBD2 as a possible D gene (5 bases). V gave up 5 bases and J gave up 2 bases, with 11 bases separating them. Germline loops: CDR1 SGHVS, CDR2 FQNEAQ. This CDR3 contains 14 residues. The CDR3 is CASSRERNTDTQYF. The CDR3, as DNA: TGTGCCAGCAGCCGAGAGCGGAACACAGATACGCAGTATTTT. Full variable domain (outside the CDR3, taken from reference TRBV7-8 and TRBJ2-3): GAGVSQSPRYKVAKRGQDVALRCDPISGHVSLFWYQQALGQGPEFLTYFQNEAQLDKSGLPSDRFFAERPEGSVSTLKIQRTQQEDSAVYLCASSRERNTDTQYFGPGTRLTVL.

This sequence joins TRBV11-1 and TRBJ1-2; D call uncertain. The CDR3 is 12 amino acids. Germline V gene data show CDR1 as SGHAT and CDR2 as FQDESV (reference sequence). Trimming shortened V by 2 bases and J by 6 bases, and 7 bases separated the two germline ends. DNA of the CDR3: TGTGCCAGCAGCTTACTCCGAGATGGCTACACCTTC. Translated, it gives CASSLLRDGYTF.

This clone was detected only once. Other DNA variants within this sample encode the same CDR3. This chain joins TRBV5-4 and TRBJ1-2, with 7 nucleotides matching TRBD1. The length of the CDR3 is 14 residues. Germline-derived CDR1 and CDR2 are SGHNT and YYREEE (reference sequence). J lost 8 bases, V lost 6 bases, and 13 bases had no gene match. CDR3 nucleotide sequence: TGTGCCAGCAACACGGACAGGCGGTCCTTGGGCTACACCTTC. Its protein product is CASNTDRRSLGYTF.

This chain connects TRBV29-1 to TRBJ2-5; 11 nucleotides align to TRBD1. V shed 4 bases and J 5 bases; nucleotides not matched to a gene: 3. The CDR3 is made up of 13 amino acids. Germline assignment: CDR1 SQVTM and CDR2 ANQGSEA. CDR3 amino acids: CSVVGQGGETQYF. The CDR3 DNA reads as TGCAGCGTTGTGGGACAGGGGGGGGAGACCCAGTACTTC.

A single count supports this clone. The V gene is TRBV4-1, the J gene TRBJ2-7; 8 nucleotides match TRBD2. Germline CDR1 and CDR2: MGHRA and YSYEKL. This CDR3 region has 18 residues. Trimming took 1 base from V and 1 from J; bases not matched to a gene: 12. CDR3 nucleotides: TGCGCCAGCAGCCAAGTCGGGTCAGCGGGAGAGGGATCCTACGAGCAGTACTTC. Its translation: CASSQVGSAGEGSYEQYF.

This clone was counted only a few times. The chain links TRBV7-9 to TRBJ2-3; D unclear. CDR1 is SEHNR and CDR2 is FQNEAQ in the germline V gene (reference sequence). CDR3 length equals 14 residues. V lost 5 bases, J lost 5 bases, and 14 bases lay in between. The CDR3 region is CASSPRVGLDTQYF. The CDR3 DNA reads as TGTGCCAGCAGCCCGAGAGTCGGGTTAGATACGCAGTATTTT.

This CDR3 is CASSSTGATTGELFF. As DNA, the CDR3 is TGTGCCAGCAGCTCGACAGGGGCCACCACCGGGGAGCTGTTTTTT. V usage is TRBV11-2 and J usage is TRBJ2-2; 8 bases map to TRBD1. CDR1 is SGHAT, CDR2 FQNNGV, per germline. The V gene end was trimmed by 4 bases and the J gene end by 4 bases; junction bases not matched to a gene: 5. The CDR3 sequence is 15 residues long.

V usage is TRBV28 and J usage is TRBJ2-7; tentative D call: TRBD2 (6 bases). V shed 8 bases and J shed 4 bases, with 21 bases lying between them. This CDR3 is built from 15 residues. Germline CDR1 and CDR2: MDHEN and SYDVKM. CDR3 nucleotides: TGTGCCAGCCACGGCGGGGCCCAGCAAGGTTACGAGCAGTACTTC. Residues: CASHGGAQQGYEQYF. Combining the CDR3 with reference TRBV28 and TRBJ2-7 gives the whole variable domain DVKVTQSSRYLVKRTGEKVFLECVQDMDHENMFWYRQDPGLGLRLIYFSYDVKMKEKGDIPEGYSVSREKKERFSLILESASTNQTSMYLCASHGGAQQGYEQYFGPGTRLTVT.

The chain couples TRBV4-2 to TRBJ2-7; 9 positions agree with TRBD2. Unmatched junction bases numbered 9, after V lost 4 bases and J lost 2 bases. The germline V gene has CDR1 LGHNA and CDR2 YNFKEQ. The CDR3 runs to 16 residues. Here the CDR3 reads CASSPLQGLATYEQYF. The CDR3 bases are TGTGCCAGCAGCCCTCTCCAAGGACTAGCGACCTACGAGCAGTACTTC.

The V and J genes are TRBV5-1 and TRBJ1-2, with 10 bases that match TRBD1. With 0 bases clipped from V and 3 bases from J, the junction kept 2 bases outside the gene matches. This CDR3 contains 15 residues. Germline V gives CDR1 SGHRS, CDR2 YFSETQ. The CDR3 DNA follows: TGCGCCAGCAGCTTGGTGGGGACAGGGGACTATGGCTACACCTTC. It specifies CASSLVGTGDYGYTF.

The chain has TRBV7-9 and TRBJ2-3, with 10 nucleotides matching TRBD2. CDR1 is SEHNR and CDR2 is FQNEAQ in the germline V gene (reference sequence). Germline trimming cut 0 bases from V and 1 base from J; bases unmatched to any gene: 4. There are 17 residues in the CDR3. The CDR3 reads CASSLALGTSGTDTQYF. The CDR3 coding sequence is TGTGCCAGCAGCTTAGCTTTGGGGACTAGCGGCACAGATACGCAGTATTTT. The entire variable domain, with the rest obtained from reference TRBV7-9 and TRBJ2-3, is as follows: DTGVSQNPRHKITKRGQNVTFRCDPISEHNRLYWYRQTLGQGPEFLTYFQNEAQLEKSRLLSDRFSAERPKGSFSTLEIQRTEQGDSAMYLCASSLALGTSGTDTQYFGPGTRLTVL.